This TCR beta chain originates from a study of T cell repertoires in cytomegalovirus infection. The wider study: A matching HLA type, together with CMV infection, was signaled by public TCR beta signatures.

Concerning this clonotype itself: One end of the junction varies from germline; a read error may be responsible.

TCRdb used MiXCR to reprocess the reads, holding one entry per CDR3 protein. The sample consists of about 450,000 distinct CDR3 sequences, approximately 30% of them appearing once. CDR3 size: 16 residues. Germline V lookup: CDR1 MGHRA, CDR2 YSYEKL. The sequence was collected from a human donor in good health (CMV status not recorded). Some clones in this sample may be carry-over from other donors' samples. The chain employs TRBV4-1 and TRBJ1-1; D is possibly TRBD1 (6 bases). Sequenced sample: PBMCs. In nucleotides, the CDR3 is TGTGCCAGCAGCCTAAGGGTTACAGGGTTGAACACTGAAGCTTTCTTT. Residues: CASSLRVTGLNTEAFF.